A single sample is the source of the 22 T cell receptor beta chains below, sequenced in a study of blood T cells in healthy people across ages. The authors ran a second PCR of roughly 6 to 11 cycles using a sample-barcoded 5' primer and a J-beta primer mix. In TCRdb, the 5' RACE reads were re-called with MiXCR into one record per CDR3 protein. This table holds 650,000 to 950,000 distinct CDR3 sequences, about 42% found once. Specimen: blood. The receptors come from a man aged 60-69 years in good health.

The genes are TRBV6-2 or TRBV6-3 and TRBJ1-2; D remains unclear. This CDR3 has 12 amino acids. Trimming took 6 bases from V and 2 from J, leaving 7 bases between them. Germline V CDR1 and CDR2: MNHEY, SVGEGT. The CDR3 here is CASRRENYGYTF. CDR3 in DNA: TGTGCCAGCAGGAGAGAGAACTATGGCTACACCTTC.

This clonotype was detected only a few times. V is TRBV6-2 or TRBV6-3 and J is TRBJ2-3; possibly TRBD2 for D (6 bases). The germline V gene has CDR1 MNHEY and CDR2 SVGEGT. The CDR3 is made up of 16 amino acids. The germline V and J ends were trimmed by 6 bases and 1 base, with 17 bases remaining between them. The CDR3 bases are TGTGCCAGCAGCTTAGTCGTGCCTAGCGGCACAGATACGCAGTATTTT. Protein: CASSLVVPSGTDTQYF.

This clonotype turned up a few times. CDR3 coding DNA: TGTGCCATCAGTGATTCACAGGGGACCTATGGCTACACCTTC. As protein: CAISDSQGTYGYTF. This chain connects TRBV10-3 to TRBJ1-2, with 7 bases fitting TRBD1. The CDR3 runs 14 residues. With 3 bases clipped from V and 4 bases from J, the junction kept 5 bases outside the gene matches. The V gene's germline CDR1 is ENHRY and CDR2 SYGVKD.

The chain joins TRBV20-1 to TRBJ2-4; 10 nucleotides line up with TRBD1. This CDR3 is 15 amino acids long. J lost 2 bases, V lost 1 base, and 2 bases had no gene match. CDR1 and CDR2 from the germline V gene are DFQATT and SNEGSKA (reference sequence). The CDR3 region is CSARGGQGTKNIQYF. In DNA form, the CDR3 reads TGCAGTGCTAGAGGGGGACAGGGGACCAAAAACATTCAGTACTTC.

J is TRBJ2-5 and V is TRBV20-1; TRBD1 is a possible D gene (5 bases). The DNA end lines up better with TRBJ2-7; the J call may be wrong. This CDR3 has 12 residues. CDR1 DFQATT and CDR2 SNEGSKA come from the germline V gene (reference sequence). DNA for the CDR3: TGCAGTGCTAGCCCCAGGGTCCTCGAGCAGTACTTC. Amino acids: CSASPRVLEQYF.

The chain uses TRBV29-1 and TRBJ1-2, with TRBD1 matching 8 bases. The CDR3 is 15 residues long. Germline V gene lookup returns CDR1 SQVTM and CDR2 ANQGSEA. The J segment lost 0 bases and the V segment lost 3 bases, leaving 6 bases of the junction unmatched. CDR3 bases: TGCAGCGTTGAGGGGACAGGCACTTCTAACTATGGCTACACCTTC. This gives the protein CSVEGTGTSNYGYTF.

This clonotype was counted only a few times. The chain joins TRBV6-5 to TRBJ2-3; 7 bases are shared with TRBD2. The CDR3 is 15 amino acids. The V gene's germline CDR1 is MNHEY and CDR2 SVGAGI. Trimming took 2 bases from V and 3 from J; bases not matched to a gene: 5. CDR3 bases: TGTGCCAGCAGTTACAGTCGCGGGGGAACAGATACGCAGTATTTT. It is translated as CASSYSRGGTDTQYF.

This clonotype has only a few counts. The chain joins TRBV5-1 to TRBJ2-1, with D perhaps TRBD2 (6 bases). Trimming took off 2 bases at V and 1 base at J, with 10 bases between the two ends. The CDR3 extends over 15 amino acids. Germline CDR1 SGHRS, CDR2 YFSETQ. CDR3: CASSFGGESYNEQFF. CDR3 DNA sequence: TGCGCCAGCAGCTTTGGCGGGGAATCCTACAATGAGCAGTTCTTC.

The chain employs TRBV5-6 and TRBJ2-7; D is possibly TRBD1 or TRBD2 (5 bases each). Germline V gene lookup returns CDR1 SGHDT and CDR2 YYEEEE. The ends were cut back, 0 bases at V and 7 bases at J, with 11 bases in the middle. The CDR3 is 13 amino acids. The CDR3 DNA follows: TGTGCCAGCAGCTTGGGTCGGGGCTGGGAGCAGTACTTC. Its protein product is CASSLGRGWEQYF.

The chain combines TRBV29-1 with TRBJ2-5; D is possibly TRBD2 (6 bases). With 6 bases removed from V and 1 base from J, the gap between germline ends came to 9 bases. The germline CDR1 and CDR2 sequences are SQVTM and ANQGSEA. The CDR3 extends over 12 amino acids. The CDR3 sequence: CSVAGPQETQYF. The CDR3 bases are TGCAGCGTGGCGGGACCCCAAGAGACCCAGTACTTC.

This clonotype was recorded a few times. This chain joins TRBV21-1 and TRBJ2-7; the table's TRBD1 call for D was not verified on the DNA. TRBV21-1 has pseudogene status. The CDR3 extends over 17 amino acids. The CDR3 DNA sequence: TGTGCCAGCAGCAAAGATGAGGGGGGTCGCTCCTCCTACGAGCAGTACTTC. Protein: CASSKDEGGRSSYEQYF.

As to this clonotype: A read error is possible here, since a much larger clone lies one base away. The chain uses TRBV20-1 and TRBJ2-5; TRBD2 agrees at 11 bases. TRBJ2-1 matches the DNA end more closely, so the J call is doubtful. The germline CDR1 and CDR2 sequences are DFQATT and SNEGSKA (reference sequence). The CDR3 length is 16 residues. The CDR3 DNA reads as TGCAGTGCTAGAGGAGTAGCGGGGGGGCCTTTGGAGACCCAGTTCTTC. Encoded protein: CSARGVAGGPLETQFF.

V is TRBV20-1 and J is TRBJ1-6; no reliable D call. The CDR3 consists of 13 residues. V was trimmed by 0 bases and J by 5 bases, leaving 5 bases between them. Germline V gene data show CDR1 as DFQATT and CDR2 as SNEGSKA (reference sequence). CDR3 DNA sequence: TGCAGTGCTAGAGACGAAAATAATTCACCCCTCCACTTT. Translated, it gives CSARDENNSPLHF.

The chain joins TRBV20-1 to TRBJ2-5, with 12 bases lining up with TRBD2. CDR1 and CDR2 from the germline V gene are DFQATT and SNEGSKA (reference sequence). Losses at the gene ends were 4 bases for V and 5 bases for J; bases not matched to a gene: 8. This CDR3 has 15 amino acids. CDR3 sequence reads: CSATRLAGERETQYF. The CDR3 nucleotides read TGCAGTGCTACAAGACTAGCGGGGGAGAGGGAGACCCAGTACTTC.

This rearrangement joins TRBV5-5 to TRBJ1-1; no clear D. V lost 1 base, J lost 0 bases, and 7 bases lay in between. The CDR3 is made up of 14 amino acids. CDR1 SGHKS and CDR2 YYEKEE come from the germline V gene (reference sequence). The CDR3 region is CASSLQRLNTEAFF. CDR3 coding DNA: TGTGCCAGCAGCTTGCAAAGATTGAACACTGAAGCTTTCTTT.

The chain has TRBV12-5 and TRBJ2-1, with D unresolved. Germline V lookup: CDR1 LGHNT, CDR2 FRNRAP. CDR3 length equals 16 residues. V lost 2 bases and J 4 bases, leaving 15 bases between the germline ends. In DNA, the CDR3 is TGTGCTAGTGGTTTGACCCATCGTGACATTTACAATGAGCAGTTCTTC. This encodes CASGLTHRDIYNEQFF.

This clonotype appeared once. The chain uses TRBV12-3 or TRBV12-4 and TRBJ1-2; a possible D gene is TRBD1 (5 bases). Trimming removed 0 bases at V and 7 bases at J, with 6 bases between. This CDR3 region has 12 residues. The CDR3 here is CASSLATAGYTF. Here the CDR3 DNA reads TGTGCCAGCAGTTTAGCGACAGCTGGCTACACCTTC.

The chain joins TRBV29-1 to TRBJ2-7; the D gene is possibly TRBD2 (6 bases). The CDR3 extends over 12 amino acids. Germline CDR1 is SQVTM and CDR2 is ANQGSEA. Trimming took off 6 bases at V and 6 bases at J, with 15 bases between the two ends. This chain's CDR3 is CSVGTPSSEQYF. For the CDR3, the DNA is TGCAGCGTCGGGACTCCGTCTAGCGAGCAGTACTTC.

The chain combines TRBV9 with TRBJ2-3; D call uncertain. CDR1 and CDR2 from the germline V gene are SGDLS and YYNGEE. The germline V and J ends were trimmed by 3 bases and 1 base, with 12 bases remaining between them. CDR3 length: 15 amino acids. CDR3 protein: CASSAPGAGTDTQYF. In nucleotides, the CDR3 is TGTGCCAGCAGCGCCCCGGGCGCTGGCACAGATACGCAGTATTTT.

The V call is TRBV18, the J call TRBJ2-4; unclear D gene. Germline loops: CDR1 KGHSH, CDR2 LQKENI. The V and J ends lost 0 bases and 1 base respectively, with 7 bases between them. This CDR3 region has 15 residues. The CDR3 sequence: CASSPPNSAKNIQYF. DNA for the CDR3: TGTGCCAGCTCACCACCTAACAGCGCCAAAAACATTCAGTACTTC.

This CDR3 is CASRGQGAGEKLFF. CDR3 nucleotide sequence: TGTGCCAGCAGGGGACAGGGGGCGGGTGAAAAACTGTTTTTT. This chain links TRBV6-5 with TRBJ1-4, with 12 bases aligning to TRBD1. CDR3 size: 14 residues. Germline values: CDR1 MNHEY, CDR2 SVGAGI. Trimming removed 6 bases from V and 7 bases from J; junction bases left unmatched: 3.

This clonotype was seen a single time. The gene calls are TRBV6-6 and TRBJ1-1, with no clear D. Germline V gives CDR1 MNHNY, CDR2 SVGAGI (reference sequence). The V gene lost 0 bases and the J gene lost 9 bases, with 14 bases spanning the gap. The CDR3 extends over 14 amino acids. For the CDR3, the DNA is TGTGCCAGCAGTTACTCGGGCGTTCCAGAAAAAGCTTTCTTT. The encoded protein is CASSYSGVPEKAFF.